The 20 T cell receptor beta chains below were found in one sample sequenced in a study of cytomegalovirus exposure and HLA in healthy donors (dated by TCRdb to about 2017). To prepare the library, the immunoSEQ multiplex PCR assay was applied. TCRdb limited this immuneACCESS table to in-frame rearrangements with V and J called. A share of clones is missing; checked studies link under half to unresolved V genes, and the rest is unexplained. The sample data list 150,000 to 200,000 clones, and over 80% of these were observed just once. The top ten clones comprise around 2.5% of the sample. Sequencing used PBMCs. The receptors were gathered from a man aged 30-40 years in good health and CMV-seropositive.

In this sample, this clone is medium-sized. This chain links TRBV6-4 with TRBJ2-1, with TRBD2 matching over 11 bases. V lost 2 bases, J lost 6 bases, and 0 bases stayed unmatched. The CDR3 totals 14 residues. Germline CDR1 MRHNA, CDR2 SNTAGT. CDR3 protein: CASSDGTSGNEQFF. CDR3 DNA: TGTGCCAGCAGTGACGGGACTAGCGGCAATGAGCAGTTCTTC.

The J gene is TRBJ2-7, the V gene TRBV7-2; 7 bases align to TRBD2. The CDR3 loop spans 13 amino acids. Germline V CDR1 and CDR2: SGHTA, FQGNSA. Trimming took 5 bases from V and 3 from J; bases not matched to a gene: 4. The chain's CDR3 is CASSRGLDYEQYF. The DNA of the CDR3 is TGTGCCAGCAGCCGAGGACTAGACTACGAGCAGTACTTC.

This clone occurred once. This rearrangement joins TRBV5-1 to TRBJ1-1; TRBD1 might be the D (6 bases). Trimming left V 0 bases short and J 9 bases short, with 24 bases between. The CDR3 has 17 amino acids. Per germline, CDR1 SGHRS and CDR2 YFSETQ. CDR3: CASSLAIGGGGAYQAFF. For the CDR3, the DNA is TGCGCCAGCAGCTTGGCTATTGGCGGCGGGGGCGCATATCAAGCTTTCTTT.

The chain combines TRBV2 with TRBJ2-3, with 11 bases lining up with TRBD2. V lost 6 bases to trimming and J lost 0 bases; unmatched junction nucleotides: 5. The CDR3 runs to 16 residues. The germline CDR1 and CDR2 sequences are SNHLY and FYNNEI. The CDR3 DNA reads as TGTGCCAGCAGCGACCTAGCGGGGGGTAGCACAGATACGCAGTATTTT. Amino acids: CASSDLAGGSTDTQYF.

The genes are TRBV6-1 and TRBJ1-1; D unclear. CDR1 and CDR2 from the germline V gene are MNHNS and SASEGT. CDR3 size: 10 residues. Trimming shortened V by 4 bases and J by 6 bases, and 3 bases separated the two germline ends. This chain's CDR3 is CASSVAEAFF. The DNA of the CDR3 is TGTGCCAGCAGTGTAGCTGAAGCTTTCTTT.

The gene calls are TRBV5-4 and TRBJ1-3; 7 bases are a match to TRBD1. V trimming: 4 bases; J trimming: 1 base; junction bases outside the gene matches: 8. In germline, CDR1 is SGHNT, CDR2 YYREEE (reference sequence). The CDR3 sequence is 16 residues long. CDR3 region: CASSPGQVTSGNTIYF. CDR3 DNA: TGTGCCAGCAGCCCAGGACAGGTGACTTCTGGAAACACCATATATTTT.

This clone was observed a few times. The V call is TRBV6-5, the J call TRBJ2-5, with 10 positions matching TRBD1. Germline CDR1 reads MNHEY; CDR2 reads SVGAGI. The junction had 5 bases not matched to a gene; V was cut back by 2 bases and J by 8 bases. The CDR3 runs 14 residues. DNA of the CDR3: TGTGCCAGCAGTTACACGACAGGGGGCTACACCCAGTACTTC. Amino acid sequence: CASSYTTGGYTQYF.

The chain employs TRBV5-1 and TRBJ2-1, with D possibly TRBD2 on 6 matching bases. Germline CDR1 SGHRS, CDR2 YFSETQ. CDR3 size: 13 residues. The V and J ends lost 5 bases and 5 bases respectively, with 11 bases between them. As DNA, the CDR3 is TGCGCCAGCAGAGATAGCGGTAACAATGAGCAGTTCTTC. Translating it yields CASRDSGNNEQFF.

The chain uses TRBV4-3 and TRBJ2-7; the D gene is possibly TRBD1 (6 bases). Germline values: CDR1 LGHNA, CDR2 YSLEER. Trimming cost V 2 bases and J 6 bases, with 20 bases left between them. CDR3 length: 16 amino acids. The CDR3 sequence: CASSQSSDGTPLEQYF. The CDR3 nucleotides are TGCGCCAGCAGCCAATCATCGGACGGGACACCGCTCGAGCAGTACTTC.

The chain links TRBV2 to TRBJ2-5; TRBD1 matches at 7 bases. Unmatched junction bases numbered 2, after V lost 3 bases and J lost 1 base. Germline lookup yields CDR1 SNHLY and CDR2 FYNNEI. The CDR3 is made up of 14 amino acids. The CDR3 spells CASSEGQLQETQYF. DNA of the CDR3: TGTGCCAGCAGTGAGGGACAGCTCCAAGAGACCCAGTACTTC.

This clone was seen a single time. This chain connects TRBV10-3 to TRBJ1-3, with 11 bases that match TRBD1. V shed 6 bases and J 1 base; nucleotides not matched to a gene: 2. CDR1 and CDR2 from the germline V gene are ENHRY and SYGVKD. CDR3 size: 15 residues. CDR3 nucleotides: TGTGCCATCAGCGGGACAGGGGGATCTGGAAACACCATATATTTT. This encodes CAISGTGGSGNTIYF.

This clone was observed once. J is TRBJ1-1 and V is TRBV27, with TRBD1 matching 9 bases. Trimming took 4 bases from V and 5 from J; bases not matched to a gene: 8. The CDR3 consists of 15 residues. Germline CDR1 reads MNHEY; CDR2 reads SMNVEV (reference sequence). CDR3 in amino acids: CASSSTGGFWTEAFF. In DNA, the CDR3 is TGTGCCAGCAGTTCCACAGGGGGCTTTTGGACTGAAGCTTTCTTT.

The chain combines TRBV4-1 with TRBJ1-3, with 11 bases lining up with TRBD1. Germline V gene sequence: CDR1 MGHRA, CDR2 YSYEKL. V was clipped by 0 bases and J by 1 base; unmatched bases: 5. This CDR3 has 18 amino acids. The CDR3 DNA is TGCGCCAGCAGCCAAGATAGGACAGGGGGCAGATCTGGAAACACCATATATTTT. Encoded protein: CASSQDRTGGRSGNTIYF.

The chain has TRBV19 and TRBJ2-7; 7 bases agree with TRBD1. CDR3 size: 14 residues. Germline V gene lookup returns CDR1 LNHDA and CDR2 SQIVND (reference sequence). The V gene end was trimmed by 0 bases and the J gene end by 3 bases; junction bases not matched to a gene: 2. CDR3: CASSIDTGVYEQYF. The CDR3 bases are TGTGCCAGTAGTATAGATACAGGGGTCTACGAGCAGTACTTC.

The chain recombines TRBV11-2 with TRBJ1-2; D call uncertain. The germline V and J ends were trimmed by 1 base and 5 bases, with 8 bases remaining between them. The CDR3 loop spans 13 amino acids. The germline CDR1 and CDR2 sequences are SGHAT and FQNNGV. As DNA, the CDR3 is TGTGCCAGCAGCTTAGGTGTAGCTTATGGCTACACCTTC. This gives the protein CASSLGVAYGYTF.

This clone has more than one count but fewer than ten. The chain employs TRBV19 and TRBJ1-2, with D maybe TRBD1 (6 bases). V was pared by 7 bases and J by 7 bases, with 10 bases between. CDR3 length equals 11 residues. The germline V gene has CDR1 LNHDA and CDR2 SQIVND (reference sequence). The CDR3 region is CASTRGGGYTF. The DNA of the CDR3 is TGTGCCAGTACCAGGGGTGGTGGCTACACCTTC. The full variable domain, in which reference TRBV19 and TRBJ1-2 provide the parts outside the CDR3, is DGGITQSPKYLFRKEGQNVTLSCEQNLNHDAMYWYRQDPGQGLRLIYYSQIVNDFQKGDIAEGYSVSREKKESFPLTVTSAQKNPTAFYLCASTRGGGYTFGSGTRLTVV.

The CDR3 region has the DNA TGTGCCAGCAGTGGTGACAGCCCCTCCTACGAGCAGTACTTC. Translation gives CASSGDSPSYEQYF. The V and J genes are TRBV27 and TRBJ2-7; weak D call: TRBD1 (5 bases). CDR3 length: 14 amino acids. Germline V CDR1 and CDR2: MNHEY, SMNVEV (reference sequence). Trimming took 5 bases from V and 0 from J, leaving 11 bases between them.

V and J are TRBV9 and TRBJ2-1, with D possibly being TRBD1 (5 bases). Trimming stripped 0 bases from V and 8 bases from J, with 9 bases between. Germline values: CDR1 SGDLS, CDR2 YYNGEE. The CDR3 totals 13 residues. This chain's CDR3 is CASSVGQGYEQFF. The CDR3 coding sequence is TGTGCCAGCAGCGTAGGGCAGGGCTATGAGCAGTTCTTC.

The DNA for the CDR3 is TGTGCCAGCTCACCCACGGGGTTTAGTTCGGTAAATCAGCCCCAGCATTTT. Translation: CASSPTGFSSVNQPQHF. The gene calls are TRBV18 and TRBJ1-5; D ambiguous. This CDR3 contains 17 residues. V lost 3 bases and J 4 bases, leaving 19 bases between the germline ends. Germline loops: CDR1 KGHSH, CDR2 LQKENI.

This clone was seen only a few times. The chain joins TRBV7-6 to TRBJ2-7, with 8 bases lining up with TRBD1. Germline V lookup: CDR1 SGHVS, CDR2 FNYEAQ. The CDR3 is 15 residues long. The J segment lost 2 bases and the V segment lost 5 bases, leaving 8 bases of the junction unmatched. The CDR3 sequence: CASSPDPGQAYEQYF. The CDR3 DNA follows: TGTGCCAGCAGCCCTGACCCGGGACAGGCCTACGAGCAGTACTTC. Looking up the rest from reference TRBV7-6 and TRBJ2-7 gives the full variable domain: GAGVSQSPRYKVTKRGQDVALRCDPISGHVSLYWYRQALGQGPEFLTYFNYEAQQDKSGLPNDRFSAERPEGSISTLTIQRTEQRDSAMYRCASSPDPGQAYEQYFGPGTRLTVT.